This T cell receptor beta chain was retrieved from a study of blood T cell repertoires in COVID-19. Clones were sequenced by immunoSEQ multiplex PCR, and TCRdb holds only the in-frame ones, with some missing. The data hold 87,000 or so clones, with about 85% observed a single time. V dropped 2 bases and J dropped 2; count of bases not matched to a gene: 7. CDR1 and CDR2 from the germline V gene are MNHEY and SVGEGT. CDR3 length equals 17 residues. The material sequenced was peripheral blood. This receptor was obtained from a woman of 80 years or more with COVID-19, enrolled during active disease. The rearrangement joins TRBV6-2 or TRBV6-3 to TRBJ1-5, with 9 nucleotides matching TRBD1. The CDR3, as DNA: TGTGCCAGCAGTTACGGGACAGGGCAGGGAGGCAATCAGCCCCAGCATTTT. Encoded protein: CASSYGTGQGGNQPQHF.